This T cell receptor beta chain was identified during a study of blood T cell repertoires in COVID-19. At the level of the study: The United States, Italy and Spain supplied acute and convalescent COVID-19 samples.

The protocol was immunoSEQ multiplex PCR, while the TCRdb copy is restricted to in-frame clones and leaves out a portion. The sample records approximately 670,000 clones, around 90% being singletons. This CDR3 comprises 14 residues. V was pared by 5 bases and J by 4 bases, with 7 bases of the junction left unmatched. In germline, CDR1 is MDHEN, CDR2 SYDVKM. The TCR sequence derives from a woman in her late teens or twenties with acute or convalescent COVID-19. The chain couples TRBV28 to TRBJ1-1; 7 bases agree with TRBD1. Sequencing was done on a sample of peripheral blood. The CDR3 DNA sequence: TGTGCCAGCAGTCTCCGACAGGGCGGCACTGAAGCTTTCTTT. Translated, it gives CASSLRQGGTEAFF.